The next 3 T cell receptor beta chains were all read from a single sample in a study of T-cell memory formation after mild COVID-19. TCRdb called the 5' RACE reads again in MiXCR, with one record for every CDR3 protein. The repertoire holds over 300,000 distinct CDR3 sequences, with around a fifth as singletons. Material for sequencing was PBMCs or a T cell subset sorted from them (not recorded which). These receptors were taken from a man aged 18 to 30 who had mild COVID-19 (a few samples of this study predate the infection). Cell type and time point are not known.

This clonotype has just a few counts. The chain joins TRBV12-3 or TRBV12-4 to TRBJ2-5; 9 bases map to TRBD1. The V and J ends lost 5 bases and 5 bases, in that order; junction bases with no gene match: 6. There are 14 residues in the CDR3. Here the CDR3 DNA reads TGTGCCAGCAGTCACCGGGACAGGGCGGAGACCCAGTACTTC. Amino acid sequence: CASSHRDRAETQYF.

The V gene is TRBV20-1, the J gene TRBJ2-5, with no clear D. V was pared by 4 bases and J by 5 bases, with 8 bases between. The germline V gene encodes CDR1 DFQATT and CDR2 SNEGSKA (reference sequence). This CDR3 region has 11 residues. CDR3 in DNA: TGCAGTGCTATGCGATCCGAGACCCAGTACTTC. Protein sequence: CSAMRSETQYF.

This clonotype turned up a few times. The chain carries TRBV12-3 or TRBV12-4 and TRBJ1-3; D is uncertain. The CDR3 is 14 residues long. The ends were cut back, 6 bases at V and 0 bases at J, with 9 bases in the middle. The DNA of the CDR3 is TGTGCCAGCAGATGGAGGGTCTCTGGAAACACCATATATTTT. Its protein is CASRWRVSGNTIYF.